Below are 32 T cell receptor beta chains sequenced from a single sample in a study of molecular identifiers for immune sequencing clone quantification. TCRdb re-called the PCR reads with MiXCR, one entry per CDR3 protein. The sample lists some 97,000 distinct CDR3 sequences; roughly a third were seen once. The sample taken for sequencing was naive CD8+ T cells from blood, with Jurkat cell RNA spiked in. The subset here: FACS-sorted CD8+CD4-CCR7+CD45RA+ naive T cells. These receptors were taken from a human donor in good health. Some libraries in this study had Jurkat cell RNA spiked in.

This clonotype was detected many times. The chain joins TRBV14 to TRBJ2-1, with a weak D call TRBD2 (5 bases). The CDR3 runs 15 residues. Trimming shortened V by 4 bases and J by 3 bases, and 13 bases separated the two germline ends. Germline-derived CDR1 and CDR2 are SGHDN and FVKESK. For the CDR3, the DNA is TGTGCCAGCAGCCTGGACTCGTTGAACTACAATGAGCAGTTCTTC. Its protein is CASSLDSLNYNEQFF.

This clonotype came up a few times. The rearrangement joins TRBV11-2 to TRBJ2-5; TRBD1 matches 9 bases. Trimming at V came to 6 bases and at J to 1 base, leaving 3 bases not matched to a gene. Per germline, CDR1 SGHAT and CDR2 FQNNGV. The CDR3 covers 14 residues. CDR3 bases: TGTGCCAGCAGACTGACAGGGGGCCAAGAGACCCAGTACTTC. This codes for CASRLTGGQETQYF.

This clonotype was seen ten or more times. The rearrangement uses TRBV29-1 and TRBJ2-3; unclear D gene. V lost 5 bases and J 2 bases, leaving 29 bases between the germline ends. This CDR3 is built from 19 residues. Looked up from germline, CDR1 is SQVTM and CDR2 is ANQGSEA. CDR3 bases: TGCAGCGTTTCAGTGAGTGGCGGCCCGTCCCTTAAACTCACAGATACGCAGTATTTT. It yields the protein CSVSVSGGPSLKLTDTQYF.

In the case of this clonotype: A much larger clone differs by one base, so this may be a read error. J is TRBJ1-1 and V is TRBV7-9; 11 nucleotides line up with TRBD1. Germline CDR1 is SEHNR and CDR2 is FQNEAQ (reference sequence). This CDR3 spans 16 amino acids. Here the CDR3 DNA reads TGTGCCGGCAGCTTAACCCGGACAGGGGGCAGCGCTGAAGCTTTCTTT. Translated: CAGSLTRTGGSAEAFF.

The rearrangement links TRBV28 to TRBJ2-2; TRBD2 aligns across 12 bases. The ends lost 3 bases at V and 5 bases at J; junction bases unmatched: 13. The germline V gene encodes CDR1 MDHEN and CDR2 SYDVKM. This CDR3 spans 19 amino acids. In DNA form, the CDR3 reads TGTGCCAGCAGTTTGAGCCCGACTAGCGGGAGACTAGGAACCGGGGAGCTGTTTTTT. Protein sequence: CASSLSPTSGRLGTGELFF.

About this clonotype: Relative to the germline gene, one junction end is altered; a read error may explain this. The chain carries TRBV11-2 and TRBJ2-7; the D gene is possibly TRBD1 (6 bases). In germline, CDR1 is SGHAT, CDR2 FQNNGV. This CDR3 region has 15 residues. The CDR3 sequence is CASSTTWDISNEQYF. The DNA for the CDR3 is TGTGCCAGCAGCACTACTTGGGACATCTCCAACGAGCAGTACTTC.

The chain joins TRBV12-3 or TRBV12-4 to TRBJ2-3, with a weak D call TRBD2 (6 bases). The ends were cut back, 4 bases at V and 6 bases at J, with 20 bases in the middle. The CDR3 runs to 16 residues. The chain's CDR3 is CASSYYLVGLGDTQYF. CDR3 nucleotides: TGTGCCAGCAGTTATTATTTAGTGGGACTTGGGGATACGCAGTATTTT.

Comment on this clonotype: A much larger clone lies one base from this, so it may be a read error. The chain joins TRBV4-2 to TRBJ2-7; 7 nucleotides align to TRBD2. This CDR3 has 14 residues. Unmatched junction bases numbered 4, after V lost 0 bases and J lost 5 bases. In germline, CDR1 is LGHNA, CDR2 YNFKEQ. CDR3 sequence reads: CASSQEGRGDEQYF. For the CDR3, the DNA is TGTGCCAGCAGCCAAGAGGGCCGGGGGGACGAGCAGTACTTC.

A note on this clonotype: A read error is possible here, since a much larger clone lies one base away. The chain carries TRBV29-1 and TRBJ2-4; D remains ambiguous. This CDR3 has 11 residues. V was pared by 5 bases and J by 2 bases, with 4 bases between. Germline loops: CDR1 SQVTM, CDR2 ANQGSEA. CDR3 DNA: TGCAGCGTTTTCTCCAAAAACATTCAGTACTTC. The encoded protein is CSVFSKNIQYF.

This clonotype showed up just a few times. The CDR3 loop reads CASSLYGRSARGNTIYF. In nucleotides, the CDR3 is TGCGCCAGCAGCCTTTACGGACGGAGCGCGAGAGGAAACACCATATATTTT. V usage is TRBV5-1 and J usage is TRBJ1-3; the D is unclear. The CDR3 extends over 17 amino acids. Looked up from germline, CDR1 is SGHRS and CDR2 is YFSETQ. Trimming took 4 bases from V and 4 from J, leaving 21 bases between them.

This clonotype has ten or more counts. The gene calls are TRBV20-1 and TRBJ1-5, with D maybe TRBD1 (5 bases). CDR3 length equals 15 residues. Germline lookup yields CDR1 DFQATT and CDR2 SNEGSKA (reference sequence). The germline V and J ends were trimmed by 0 bases and 0 bases, with 9 bases remaining between them. CDR3 amino acids: CSARDLGVSNQPQHF. The CDR3 bases are TGCAGTGCTAGAGATCTAGGGGTTAGCAATCAGCCCCAGCATTTT.

This clonotype was counted between two and nine times. The V and J genes are TRBV19 and TRBJ1-5; D gene uncertain. Trimming took 1 base from V and 2 from J, leaving 9 bases between them. CDR1 LNHDA and CDR2 SQIVND come from the germline V gene (reference sequence). This CDR3 has 15 residues. CDR3 DNA: TGTGCCAGTAGTATAGGGACGAGAGGCAATCAGCCCCAGCATTTT. Translation gives CASSIGTRGNQPQHF.

This clonotype was observed a few times. This chain connects TRBV29-1 to TRBJ1-3; unclear D gene. There are 12 residues in the CDR3. Germline V gene sequence: CDR1 SQVTM, CDR2 ANQGSEA. Trimming took 6 bases from V and 4 from J, leaving 10 bases between them. The CDR3 bases are TGCAGCGTGGAGGGAGGAGGAAACACCATATATTTT. Protein sequence: CSVEGGGNTIYF.

V usage is TRBV7-9 and J usage is TRBJ1-1, with D possibly matching TRBD1 (5 bases). Trimming removed 5 bases from V and 5 bases from J, with 18 bases in between. This CDR3 spans 15 amino acids. Germline lookup yields CDR1 SEHNR and CDR2 FQNEAQ (reference sequence). This CDR3 is CASSPTTGLETEAFF. CDR3 coding DNA: TGTGCCAGCAGCCCGACCACAGGCCTGGAGACTGAAGCTTTCTTT.

This clonotype was observed a few times. The V call is TRBV10-3, the J call TRBJ2-3, with D perhaps assigned TRBD1 or TRBD2 (5 bases each). This CDR3 is built from 14 residues. Germline V gene sequence: CDR1 ENHRY, CDR2 SYGVKD. Between the trimmed V and J ends, which lost 8 bases and 4 bases, there was a span of 16 bases. This CDR3 reads CAIGGSGNADTQYF. The CDR3 DNA reads as TGTGCCATCGGGGGATCGGGGAACGCAGATACGCAGTATTTT.

CDR3 loop: CASSEREDSSYEQYF. In DNA, the CDR3 is TGTGCCAGCAGCGAAAGGGAGGACAGCTCCTACGAGCAGTACTTC. This rearrangement joins TRBV7-2 to TRBJ2-7; either TRBD1 or TRBD2 may supply D (6 bases each). The germline gives CDR1 SGHTA, CDR2 FQGNSA. V was pared by 5 bases and J by 0 bases, with 14 bases between. CDR3 length equals 15 residues.

The chain couples TRBV27 to TRBJ2-7; 8 positions match TRBD1. The CDR3 consists of 14 residues. Germline values: CDR1 MNHEY, CDR2 SMNVEV (reference sequence). The junction had 5 bases not matched to a gene; V was cut back by 3 bases and J by 4 bases. DNA of the CDR3: TGTGCCAGCAGTTTCGCGGGACAGGAGTACGAGCAGTACTTC. It yields the protein CASSFAGQEYEQYF.

This clonotype was found a few times. The gene calls are TRBV29-1 and TRBJ2-1; 7 bases line up with TRBD2. The CDR3 runs to 14 residues. Trimming cost V 8 bases and J 3 bases; bases outside gene matches: 10. CDR1 and CDR2 (germline): SQVTM, ANQGSEA. The CDR3 DNA reads TGCAGCTCAAGCGGGTGGGAGGGCTACAATGAGCAGTTCTTC. Protein: CSSSGWEGYNEQFF.

Concerning this clonotype itself: One end of the junction is discordant with germline, which a read error may explain. V is TRBV27 and J is TRBJ1-5; maybe TRBD1 (6 bases). The CDR3 runs to 14 residues. Germline CDR1 MNHEY, CDR2 SMNVEV (reference sequence). As DNA, the CDR3 is TGTGCCAGCAGTAAGGGGGGGGCGGGGCAGCCCCTGCATTTT. The encoded protein is CASSKGGAGQPLHF.

Turning to this clonotype: This is likely a read error, given that the CDR3 carries no conserved phenylalanine or tryptophan at its end. V usage is TRBV19 and J usage is TRBJ2-7, with D possibly being TRBD1 (6 bases). The CDR3 covers 13 residues. Germline CDR1 and CDR2: LNHDA and SQIVND (reference sequence). V was shortened by 5 bases and J by 3 bases, with 11 bases between the two germline ends. The CDR3 DNA reads TGTGCCAGTAGTCCCGGACAGAACTACGAGCAGTACTCC. The encoded protein is CASSPGQNYEQYS.

This clonotype was seen repeatedly, ten times or more. The chain couples TRBV28 to TRBJ2-7; 12 nucleotides agree with TRBD1. This CDR3 contains 15 residues. Trimming cost V 5 bases and J 3 bases; bases outside gene matches: 5. The germline V gene encodes CDR1 MDHEN and CDR2 SYDVKM. CDR3 sequence reads: CASSGDRGLVYEQYF. CDR3 sequence (DNA): TGTGCCAGCAGTGGGGACAGGGGGCTGGTCTACGAGCAGTACTTC. Looking up the rest from reference TRBV28 and TRBJ2-7 gives the full variable domain: DVKVTQSSRYLVKRTGEKVFLECVQDMDHENMFWYRQDPGLGLRLIYFSYDVKMKEKGDIPEGYSVSREKKERFSLILESASTNQTSMYLCASSGDRGLVYEQYFGPGTRLTVT.

This chain links TRBV28 with TRBJ2-3; 10 nucleotides match TRBD2. CDR3 length: 15 residues. Per germline, CDR1 MDHEN and CDR2 SYDVKM. J gave up 4 bases and V 7 bases, and 8 bases lay outside the gene matches. The CDR3: CASTHLAGVPDTQYF. The CDR3 DNA sequence: TGTGCCAGCACTCACCTAGCGGGAGTTCCAGATACGCAGTATTTT.

The chain uses TRBV20-1 and TRBJ2-2; D is undetermined. Trimming cost V 3 bases and J 7 bases, with 6 bases left between them. CDR3 length: 11 residues. Looked up from germline, CDR1 is DFQATT and CDR2 is SNEGSKA (reference sequence). The CDR3 nucleotides are TGCAGTGCTAGTTACGTCGGGGAGCTGTTTTTT. Protein product: CSASYVGELFF.

This clonotype was detected a few times. The V and J genes are TRBV6-5 and TRBJ2-3, with D perhaps matching TRBD1 or TRBD2 (6 bases each). The germline V gene has CDR1 MNHEY and CDR2 SVGAGI. CDR3 length: 15 residues. Trimming left V 7 bases short and J 3 bases short, with 17 bases between. As DNA, the CDR3 is TGTGCCAGCATCAAGGACGAAGGGGGGACAGATACGCAGTATTTT. Its translation: CASIKDEGGTDTQYF.

This clonotype has a handful of counts. The rearrangement joins TRBV20-1 to TRBJ2-7; 7 bases agree with TRBD2. Germline V gene lookup returns CDR1 DFQATT and CDR2 SNEGSKA (reference sequence). The CDR3 is 15 residues long. The trim removed 1 base at V and 2 bases at J, leaving 8 bases unmatched. CDR3 DNA sequence: TGCAGTGCTAGAGGTCAGCGGGACCCGACCTACGAGCAGTACTTC. Its protein is CSARGQRDPTYEQYF.

Concerning this clonotype: Since the CDR3 does not end with the conserved phenylalanine or tryptophan, this likely comes from a read error. The chain joins TRBV6-1 to TRBJ2-5, with D perhaps matching TRBD1 or TRBD2 (5 bases each). This CDR3 is built from 13 residues. CDR1 is MNHNS and CDR2 is SASEGT in the germline V gene. V was trimmed by 7 bases and J by 4 bases, leaving 13 bases between them. CDR3 in amino acids: CASTLVGVETQYL. As DNA, the CDR3 is TGTGCCAGCACCCTGGTGGGGGTAGAGACCCAGTACCTC.

Comments on this clonotype: At one end, the junction sequence differs from germline, possibly due to a read error. The J gene is TRBJ1-1, the V gene TRBV12-3 or TRBV12-4; D ambiguous. CDR3 length: 12 residues. CDR3 loop: CASSLGRTGAFF. In nucleotides, the CDR3 is TGTGCCAGCAGCTTAGGACGCACTGGAGCTTTCTTT.

This clonotype has ten or more counts. CDR3 in amino acids: CASSSEGASGILAKNIQYF. The CDR3 region has the DNA TGTGCCAGCAGCTCAGAAGGGGCTAGCGGTATCCTAGCCAAAAACATTCAGTACTTC. The chain combines TRBV5-4 with TRBJ2-4, with 7 bases lining up with TRBD2. V dropped 3 bases and J dropped 0; count of bases not matched to a gene: 15. This CDR3 has 19 amino acids. In germline, CDR1 is SGHNT, CDR2 YYREEE (reference sequence).

The CDR3: CASSHPTGPTNTGELFF. In nucleotides, the CDR3 is TGCGCCAGCAGTCATCCCACAGGACCTACCAACACCGGGGAGCTGTTTTTT. This chain uses TRBV23-1 with TRBJ2-2, with D maybe TRBD1 (5 bases). TRBV23-1 is an open reading frame whose function is uncertain. Trimming removed 3 bases from V and 2 bases from J, with 16 bases in between. The CDR3 is 17 amino acids.

Remarks on this clonotype: A much larger clone lies a single base off, so this may be a read error. The chain couples TRBV7-2 to TRBJ2-3, with TRBD2 matching over 8 bases. CDR3 length: 17 amino acids. V was clipped by 4 bases and J by 2 bases; unmatched bases: 11. Per the germline V gene, CDR1 is SGHTA and CDR2 is FQGNSA. The CDR3 region has the DNA TGTGCCAGCAGCTGGGACATAGCGGGGTCTAACACAGATACGCAGTATTTT. Amino acids: CASSWDIAGSNTDTQYF. Variable domain in full (rest from reference TRBV7-2 and TRBJ2-3): GAGVSQSPSNKVTEKGKDVELRCDPISGHTALYWYRQSLGQGLEFLIYFQGNSAPDKSGLPSDRFSAERTGGSVSTLTIQRTQQEDSAVYLCASSWDIAGSNTDTQYFGPGTRLTVL.

The rearrangement joins TRBV9 to TRBJ2-1, with TRBD1 matching over 12 bases. J was trimmed by 7 bases and V by 4 bases; bases with no gene match: 9. Per the germline V gene, CDR1 is SGDLS and CDR2 is YYNGEE. CDR3 length: 16 amino acids. Written as DNA, the CDR3 is TGTGCCAGCAGCAACCCGGGACAGGGGGCGAGTAATGAGCAGTTCTTC. This encodes CASSNPGQGASNEQFF.

This chain uses TRBV7-8 with TRBJ2-1; TRBD1 agrees at 9 bases. Per germline, CDR1 SGHVS and CDR2 FQNEAQ. The CDR3 covers 16 residues. After removal of 5 bases from V and 3 bases from J, the junction contained 8 bases not matched to a gene. The CDR3 sequence is CASSPRTGEVYNEQFF. Here the CDR3 DNA reads TGTGCCAGCAGCCCAAGGACAGGGGAGGTCTACAATGAGCAGTTCTTC.